Each of the 21 T cell receptor beta chains below was sequenced from the same sample in a study of shared clonotypes between healthy human individuals. Here immunoSEQ multiplex PCR was the method, and the copy in TCRdb shows in-frame clones only, minus some. This sample has fewer than 1 million clones, with approximately 97% found just once. Naive CD8 cells comprised CD45RO-negative, CCR7-positively selected cells, excluding terminally differentiated effector memory CD45RA+ cells. The sample comprised naive CD8+ T cells sorted from blood. The receptors stem from a man aged 25-40 years in good health.

The chain recombines TRBV27 with TRBJ2-1, with D unclear. V was pared by 8 bases and J by 0 bases, with 17 bases between. The CDR3 extends over 16 amino acids. Germline CDR1 is MNHEY and CDR2 is SMNVEV (reference sequence). The CDR3 sequence is CASCYIGPSSYNEQFF. The CDR3 DNA sequence: TGTGCCAGCTGCTACATAGGCCCGAGCTCCTACAATGAGCAGTTCTTC.

This chain links TRBV28 with TRBJ2-7, with 10 bases identical to TRBD1. V lost 10 bases and J lost 5; bases outside the gene matches: 8. Germline V gene data show CDR1 as MDHEN and CDR2 as SYDVKM. This CDR3 comprises 13 residues. CDR3 loop: CATTDRGRDEQYF. CDR3 in DNA: TGTGCCACCACCGACAGGGGGCGGGACGAGCAGTACTTC.

J is TRBJ1-3 and V is TRBV9; TRBD1 is a possible D gene (6 bases). The CDR3 extends over 15 amino acids. V was shortened by 0 bases and J by 2 bases, with 9 bases between the two germline ends. Germline V CDR1 and CDR2: SGDLS, YYNGEE. The chain's CDR3 is CASSVGSGAGNTIYF. The CDR3, as DNA: TGTGCCAGCAGCGTAGGGTCAGGGGCTGGAAACACCATATATTTT.

This sequence joins TRBV6-1 and TRBJ1-2; D remains unclear. Trimming pared 0 bases from V and 4 bases from J, leaving 12 bases between. CDR3 length: 15 residues. The V gene's germline CDR1 is MNHNS and CDR2 SASEGT. The CDR3 loop is CASSEASRLFYGYTF. In DNA, the CDR3 is TGTGCCAGCAGTGAAGCGAGCAGACTCTTCTATGGCTACACCTTC.

The V and J genes are TRBV5-4 and TRBJ1-3; D ambiguous. The CDR3 length is 14 residues. V lost 2 bases and J lost 0, with 6 bases in between. The germline V gene has CDR1 SGHNT and CDR2 YYREEE (reference sequence). The CDR3 region is CASSFDLSGNTIYF. In nucleotides, the CDR3 is TGTGCCAGCAGCTTTGACCTCTCTGGAAACACCATATATTTT.

The chain employs TRBV4-3 and TRBJ1-2; 11 bases agree with TRBD1. Germline V gives CDR1 LGHNA, CDR2 YSLEER. The trim removed 4 bases at V and 4 bases at J, leaving 17 bases unmatched. There are 19 residues in the CDR3. The CDR3 bases are TGCGCCAGCAGCCCGAGCCCACGGACAGGGGGCCCTGTACTCTATGGCTACACCTTC. Amino acid sequence: CASSPSPRTGGPVLYGYTF.

This rearrangement joins TRBV10-3 to TRBJ2-2; 8 positions match TRBD2. The CDR3 has 12 residues. J was trimmed by 13 bases and V by 6 bases; bases with no gene match: 7. Germline V lookup: CDR1 ENHRY, CDR2 SYGVKD. CDR3 amino acids: CAIRIAGGGLFF. CDR3 in DNA: TGTGCCATCAGGATCGCGGGGGGAGGGCTGTTTTTT.

A note on this clone: Other DNA sequences in this specimen translate into the identical CDR3. V gene TRBV15 combines with J gene TRBJ2-7, with D possibly being TRBD2 (5 bases). There are 14 residues in the CDR3. CDR1 LNHNV and CDR2 YYDKDF come from the germline V gene (reference sequence). V was clipped by 0 bases and J by 1 base, with 7 bases between them. The CDR3 DNA follows: TGTGCCACCAGCAGAGATGAGGGTTCCTACGAGCAGTACTTC. It is translated as CATSRDEGSYEQYF.

V usage is TRBV7-8 and J usage is TRBJ2-1; 14 positions match TRBD2. The junction had 9 bases not matched to a gene; V was cut back by 1 base and J by 10 bases. Germline V lookup: CDR1 SGHVS, CDR2 FQNEAQ. This CDR3 region has 17 residues. Here the CDR3 reads CASSLDSGLAGVGEQFF. The CDR3 region has the DNA TGTGCCAGCAGCTTAGACTCGGGACTAGCGGGAGTTGGAGAGCAGTTCTTC.

The rearrangement joins TRBV7-9 to TRBJ2-1; the D gene could be TRBD1 or TRBD2 (5 bases each). This CDR3 spans 16 amino acids. Germline values: CDR1 SEHNR, CDR2 FQNEAQ (reference sequence). V dropped 1 base and J dropped 4 bases, with 14 bases sitting between them. The CDR3 is CASSLVLRDGYNEQFF. CDR3 DNA sequence: TGTGCCAGCAGCTTAGTGCTCCGGGACGGATACAATGAGCAGTTCTTC.

This clone appeared a single time. The V and J genes are TRBV4-1 and TRBJ1-3; D is perhaps TRBD1 (6 bases). Germline V gene sequence: CDR1 MGHRA, CDR2 YSYEKL. This CDR3 has 17 residues. V was cut by 1 base and J by 1 base, with 14 bases left in between. The CDR3 nucleotides read TGCGCCAGCAGCCAAGGAGTAGAGGGGGATTCTGGAAACACCATATATTTT. This codes for CASSQGVEGDSGNTIYF.

This clone was detected only a few times. This chain connects TRBV9 to TRBJ1-1; no definite D call. The CDR3 contains 17 residues. Germline V gene lookup returns CDR1 SGDLS and CDR2 YYNGEE. V was clipped by 3 bases and J by 6 bases, with 24 bases between them. CDR3 in amino acids: CASSDPVYAGVDPEAFF. In DNA form, the CDR3 reads TGTGCCAGCAGCGACCCCGTGTACGCCGGGGTAGATCCTGAAGCTTTCTTT.

The V and J genes are TRBV7-9 and TRBJ2-3; the match to TRBD2 covers 7 bases. The trim removed 8 bases at V and 4 bases at J, leaving 9 bases unmatched. Germline CDR1 and CDR2: SEHNR and FQNEAQ (reference sequence). This CDR3 spans 14 amino acids. CDR3 region: CASRAGEGADTQYF. DNA for the CDR3: TGTGCCAGCCGGGCGGGAGAGGGAGCAGATACGCAGTATTTT.

The chain couples TRBV5-1 to TRBJ2-7, with TRBD1 matching 10 bases. Germline V gene sequence: CDR1 SGHRS, CDR2 YFSETQ. Trimming removed 4 bases from V and 2 bases from J; junction bases left unmatched: 12. The CDR3 extends over 17 amino acids. CDR3 nucleotide sequence: TGCGCCAGCAGCCCGCGGACAGGGGGTCCCCCAACCTACGAGCAGTACTTC. It translates to CASSPRTGGPPTYEQYF.

The chain carries TRBV4-1 and TRBJ1-1; 9 bases match TRBD1. With V trimmed by 1 base and J by 8 bases, 2 bases remained unmatched. The germline CDR1 and CDR2 sequences are MGHRA and YSYEKL. The CDR3 sequence is 13 residues long. Here the CDR3 DNA reads TGCGCCAGCAGCCAAGTACAGGGGGCGGAAGCTTTCTTT. This translates into CASSQVQGAEAFF.

The chain links TRBV27 to TRBJ1-5, with TRBD1 identical over 7 bases. The CDR3 length is 16 residues. Germline V gives CDR1 MNHEY, CDR2 SMNVEV (reference sequence). The V gene end was trimmed by 6 bases and the J gene end by 7 bases; junction bases not matched to a gene: 15. DNA of the CDR3: TGTGCCAGCAGCAGTCACCAGACAGGGAATGTCCAGCCCCAGCATTTT. Its translation is CASSSHQTGNVQPQHF.

The rearrangement joins TRBV4-1 to TRBJ1-1; D not resolved. Trimming removed 1 base at V and 0 bases at J, with 12 bases between. This CDR3 comprises 16 residues. The V gene's germline CDR1 is MGHRA and CDR2 YSYEKL. The CDR3 region is CASSQGKGYMNTEAFF. CDR3 sequence (DNA): TGCGCCAGCAGCCAAGGGAAGGGCTACATGAACACTGAAGCTTTCTTT.

The chain uses TRBV15 and TRBJ2-1; 7 bases line up with TRBD1. The CDR3 runs to 17 residues. Germline-derived CDR1 and CDR2 are LNHNV and YYDKDF (reference sequence). The V segment lost 0 bases and the J segment 7 bases; nucleotides outside the gene matches: 12. The CDR3 region has the DNA TGTGCCACCAGCAGAGAATTGATGACAGGGCCACGAAATGAGCAGTTCTTC. This sequence encodes CATSRELMTGPRNEQFF. The variable domain in full, completed from reference TRBV15 and TRBJ2-1, reads DAMVIQNPRYQVTQFGKPVTLSCSQTLNHNVMYWYQQKSSQAPKLLFHYYDKDFNNEADTPDNFQSRRPNTSFCFLDIRSPGLGDTAMYLCATSRELMTGPRNEQFFGPGTRLTVL.

V usage is TRBV5-1 and J usage is TRBJ2-7; perhaps TRBD1 as D (5 bases). The CDR3 loop spans 14 amino acids. CDR1 is SGHRS, CDR2 YFSETQ, per germline. Trimming removed 3 bases at V and 2 bases at J, with 12 bases between. In DNA, the CDR3 is TGCGCCAGCAGCTGGCGGCAGGGCGCCTACGAGCAGTACTTC. Amino acids: CASSWRQGAYEQYF.

This chain joins TRBV4-1 and TRBJ2-1, with 13 bases aligning to TRBD2. The CDR3 is 17 amino acids. With 4 bases clipped from V and 6 bases from J, the junction kept 9 bases outside the gene matches. The germline CDR1 and CDR2 sequences are MGHRA and YSYEKL. The CDR3 loop is CASSPGLAGVTSNEQFF. As DNA, the CDR3 is TGCGCCAGCAGCCCCGGACTAGCGGGAGTTACTTCCAATGAGCAGTTCTTC.

Only one count was recorded for this clone. The V gene is TRBV14, the J gene TRBJ2-7; tentative D call: TRBD1 (7 bases). Trimming took off 1 base at V and 4 bases at J, with 17 bases between the two ends. CDR1 and CDR2 from the germline V gene are SGHDN and FVKESK. The CDR3 is made up of 16 amino acids. DNA for the CDR3: TGTGCCAGCAGCCAAGTTAAGGGGGCGGGGATGTACGAGCAGTACTTC. Its translation is CASSQVKGAGMYEQYF.